This T cell receptor beta chain was profiled in a study of T cells in Graves' hyperthyroidism and ophthalmopathy. Ten or more counts support this clonotype. Its antigen is unknown. Study observations and caveats: Among thyroid clonotypes expanded above 0.001, most also appeared in blood.

It was RNA transcripts that yielded the amplified TCR beta CDR3 regions. Using the HTBI primer set, a first-round RT-PCR was run on the TCR CDR3. TCRdb redid the calling of the multiplex PCR reads with MiXCR, one entry per CDR3 protein. The top ten hold about a tenth of the sample, which has roughly 700,000 distinct CDR3 sequences, 12% to 15% seen once. This CDR3 spans 13 amino acids. The V gene's germline CDR1 is SQVTM and CDR2 ANQGSEA. With 6 bases clipped from V and 1 base from J, the junction kept 6 bases outside the gene matches. The TCR originated in a woman between 18 and 29 years old with Graves' hyperthyroidism. The chain has TRBV29-1 and TRBJ2-7; 7 bases are a match to TRBD1. Sequencing was done on a sample of blood. The CDR3, as DNA: TGCAGCGTCCCCGGGACAGCTTCCTACGAGCAGTACTTC. Its protein is CSVPGTASYEQYF.